The table lists the clone carrying this TCR beta chain with a few counts. The antigen is undetermined. Patients affected by ophthalmopathy presented a Clinical Activity Score of at least 3, a NOSPECS grade of at least 4, and disease duration below 3 months. This sample is drawn from a study of T cells in Graves' hyperthyroidism and ophthalmopathy. Amplified TCR beta CDR3 regions derived from RNA transcripts. A first-round RT-PCR of the TCR CDR3 used the HTBI primer set. TCRdb re-called the multiplex PCR reads through MiXCR, storing one row per CDR3 protein. Seen here are a few hundred thousand distinct CDR3 sequences, more than 15% observed once, and the top ten hold under 3.5%. Broader study findings: Blood shared most expanded thyroid clonotypes above 0.001.

Germline lookup yields CDR1 DFQATT and CDR2 SNEGSKA (reference sequence). Trimming took off 4 bases at V and 6 bases at J, with 31 bases between the two ends. CDR3 size: 18 residues. The TCR originated in a woman between 40 and 50 years old with Graves' ophthalmopathy. The source material was blood. The chain has TRBV20-1 and TRBJ2-7; D assignment may be TRBD1 or TRBD2 (5 bases each). The CDR3 DNA sequence: TGCAGTGCTACTATGAGAGGGCCGTTTGAGGGGTGGCTACGCGAGCAGTACTTC. Translating it yields CSATMRGPFEGWLREQYF.